Each of the 27 T cell receptor beta chains below was sequenced from the same sample in a study of spatial heterogeneity in lung cancer. TCRdb reprocessed the 5' RACE reads via MiXCR and lists one record per CDR3 protein. This table has about 44,000 distinct CDR3 sequences, about an eighth appearing once. Sample time point: sample taken at primary tumor resection. The study sequenced unsorted whole RNA from tumor, nontumor lung or frozen PBMC. The sequencing here drew on PBMCs, taken at surgery. Every receptor here comes from a male donor with early-stage non-small cell lung cancer.

A few counts support this clonotype. Written as DNA, the CDR3 is TGTGCCGGCCAGACAGTCCCAGCCGACGAGCAGTACTTC. It encodes CAGQTVPADEQYF. V is TRBV7-9 and J is TRBJ2-7; tentatively, D is TRBD1 (5 bases). V lost 11 bases and J 5 bases, leaving 19 bases between the germline ends. This CDR3 is built from 13 residues. The germline V gene encodes CDR1 SEHNR and CDR2 FQNEAQ (reference sequence). Filled out from reference TRBV7-9 and TRBJ2-7, the complete variable domain reads DTGVSQNPRHKITKRGQNVTFRCDPISEHNRLYWYRQTLGQGPEFLTYFQNEAQLEKSRLLSDRFSAERPKGSFSTLEIQRTEQGDSAMYLCAGQTVPADEQYFGPGTRLTVT.

In DNA form, the CDR3 reads TGTGCCAGCGTTCGGGACAGGATTGCTAGCGGGATTCTAAATGAGCAGTTCTTC. It translates to CASVRDRIASGILNEQFF. The chain employs TRBV7-2 and TRBJ2-1; D might be TRBD2 (9 bases). V lost 8 bases, J lost 7 bases, and 30 bases lay in between. Germline V gene lookup returns CDR1 SGHTA and CDR2 FQGNSA. The CDR3 covers 18 residues.

This clonotype came up a few times. The CDR3 DNA follows: TGTGCCAGCAGCTTATCGGGGGTCAGCTCCTACAATGAGCAGTTCTTC. Translation gives CASSLSGVSSYNEQFF. The chain employs TRBV11-2 and TRBJ2-1; a weak D match, TRBD2 (6 bases). The CDR3 has 16 amino acids. Looked up from germline, CDR1 is SGHAT and CDR2 is FQNNGV. V was clipped by 2 bases and J by 0 bases, with 11 bases between them.

The chain couples TRBV12-3 or TRBV12-4 to TRBJ1-1, with D possibly being TRBD1 (5 bases). Trimming took 5 bases from V and 7 from J, leaving 14 bases between them. There are 13 residues in the CDR3. CDR3 amino acids: CASSLGPDFEAFF. Here the CDR3 DNA reads TGTGCCAGCAGTCTGGGACCGGACTTTGAAGCTTTCTTT.

This rearrangement joins TRBV28 to TRBJ2-1, with D possibly being TRBD2 (5 bases). Germline CDR1 and CDR2: MDHEN and SYDVKM. CDR3 size: 14 residues. The ends were cut back, 6 bases at V and 2 bases at J, with 11 bases in the middle. This chain's CDR3 is CASRRPGAYNEQFF. The CDR3 DNA sequence: TGTGCCAGCAGGCGCCCCGGGGCCTACAATGAGCAGTTCTTC.

This chain joins TRBV6-5 and TRBJ2-3; 7 bases agree with TRBD1. Germline trimming cut 8 bases from V and 3 bases from J; bases unmatched to any gene: 5. CDR1 and CDR2 (germline): MNHEY, SVGAGI. The CDR3 spans 13 residues. CDR3 sequence (DNA): TGTGCCAGCCTGGACAGGCAGACAGATACGCAGTATTTT. As protein: CASLDRQTDTQYF.

The rearrangement links TRBV9 to TRBJ2-3; D is ambiguous. V was pared by 0 bases and J by 7 bases, with 12 bases between. The CDR3 length is 14 residues. Looked up from germline, CDR1 is SGDLS and CDR2 is YYNGEE. The CDR3 is CASSVGISSYTQYF. The CDR3 DNA sequence: TGTGCCAGCAGCGTAGGTATTAGCTCATATACGCAGTATTTT.

The V gene is TRBV25-1, the J gene TRBJ1-5; D may be TRBD1 (5 bases). This CDR3 contains 14 residues. CDR1 MGHDK and CDR2 SYGVNS come from the germline V gene. Between the trimmed V and J ends, which lost 2 bases and 4 bases, there was a span of 9 bases. The CDR3 sequence is CASSEGAGNQPQHF. The DNA for the CDR3 is TGTGCCAGCAGTGAAGGGGCGGGGAATCAGCCCCAGCATTTT.

The V gene is TRBV15, the J gene TRBJ2-2; 10 bases are shared with TRBD2. Germline trimming cut 7 bases from V and 0 bases from J; bases unmatched to any gene: 8. The CDR3 sequence is 17 residues long. Germline V lookup: CDR1 LNHNV, CDR2 YYDKDF (reference sequence). CDR3 protein: CATTLTSGTTNTGELFF. CDR3 sequence (DNA): TGTGCCACCACCTTAACTAGCGGGACAACGAACACCGGGGAGCTGTTTTTT. The full variable domain, with the rest looked up from reference TRBV15 and TRBJ2-2, is DAMVIQNPRYQVTQFGKPVTLSCSQTLNHNVMYWYQQKSSQAPKLLFHYYDKDFNNEADTPDNFQSRRPNTSFCFLDIRSPGLGDTAMYLCATTLTSGTTNTGELFFGEGSRLTVL.

The chain uses TRBV7-9 and TRBJ1-4; tentatively, D is TRBD1 (5 bases). Germline V lookup: CDR1 SEHNR, CDR2 FQNEAQ (reference sequence). The V end lost 6 bases, the J end lost 2 bases, and 13 bases lay between the germline ends. The CDR3 has 15 residues. CDR3 nucleotides: TGTGCCAGCAGACCGAGCGGGGGGACTAATGAAAAACTGTTTTTT. Translated: CASRPSGGTNEKLFF.

The sample holds many counts of this clonotype. The rearrangement links TRBV19 to TRBJ1-4; D unresolved. V was pared by 4 bases and J by 2 bases, with 14 bases between. Germline CDR1 and CDR2: LNHDA and SQIVND (reference sequence). CDR3 length equals 16 residues. CDR3 DNA sequence: TGTGCCAGTAGTAACCCCCACGGTCCGACTAATGAAAAACTGTTTTTT. This gives the protein CASSNPHGPTNEKLFF.

This clonotype was observed a handful of times. The chain combines TRBV6-2 or TRBV6-3 with TRBJ1-5, with no clear D. Trimming took 3 bases from V and 0 from J, leaving 3 bases between them. The germline CDR1 and CDR2 sequences are MNHEY and SVGEGT. The length of the CDR3 is 13 residues. DNA of the CDR3: TGTGCCAGCAGTTATTTTAGCAATCAGCCCCAGCATTTT. Protein: CASSYFSNQPQHF.

About this clonotype itself: A junction end diverges from the germline sequence, so it may reflect a read error. The chain couples TRBV20-1 to TRBJ2-2, with 13 bases identical to TRBD2. This CDR3 has 15 residues. Germline V lookup: CDR1 DFQATT, CDR2 SNEGSKA (reference sequence). The DNA of the CDR3 is TGCAGTGCCCGGACTAGCGGGAGACTCAGCGGGGAGCTGGTTTTT. It is translated as CSARTSGRLSGELVF.

V is TRBV7-2 and J is TRBJ2-5, with 10 bases matching TRBD2. The J segment lost 5 bases and the V segment lost 2 bases, leaving 2 bases of the junction unmatched. CDR1 and CDR2 from the germline V gene are SGHTA and FQGNSA. This CDR3 contains 14 residues. The CDR3: CASSLLAGAETQYF. As DNA, the CDR3 is TGTGCCAGCAGCTTACTAGCGGGGGCCGAGACCCAGTACTTC.

The chain is built from TRBV2 and TRBJ1-5; 7 bases map to TRBD1. CDR1 is SNHLY, CDR2 FYNNEI, per germline. The CDR3 contains 15 residues. Trimming removed 6 bases from V and 6 bases from J; junction bases left unmatched: 11. CDR3 bases: TGTGCCAGCAGCCCTACAGGGGCGCAGCGTCAGCCCCAGCATTTT. This gives the protein CASSPTGAQRQPQHF.

The chain carries TRBV10-1 and TRBJ2-3; 8 bases agree with TRBD2. Germline lookup yields CDR1 WNHNN and CDR2 SYGVQD (reference sequence). Unmatched junction bases numbered 5, after V lost 6 bases and J lost 0 bases. This CDR3 region has 15 residues. The CDR3 bases are TGCGCCAGCAGCCCGGGGGGGGCTAGCACAGATACGCAGTATTTT. Protein product: CASSPGGASTDTQYF.

This clonotype was recorded a few times. J is TRBJ2-2 and V is TRBV10-1; D gene uncertain. The V and J ends lost 4 bases and 3 bases respectively, with 12 bases between them. The CDR3 contains 15 residues. CDR1 is WNHNN and CDR2 is SYGVQD in the germline V gene (reference sequence). The CDR3, as DNA: TGCGCCAGCAGTGCTTGGGATAGGGACACCGGGGAGCTGTTTTTT. Residues: CASSAWDRDTGELFF.

The sample holds a few counts of this clonotype. The chain joins TRBV21-1 to TRBJ1-5. TRBV21-1 is listed as a pseudogene. The CDR3 length is 14 residues. CDR3 nucleotides: TGTGCCAGCAGCAAAGCCAGGTCCAATCAGCCCCAGCATTTT. Protein sequence: CASSKARSNQPQHF.

This clonotype was seen at least ten times. The J gene is TRBJ1-5, the V gene TRBV20-1, with D hard to call. V was pared by 4 bases and J by 3 bases, with 7 bases between. The germline V gene encodes CDR1 DFQATT and CDR2 SNEGSKA (reference sequence). CDR3 length: 12 amino acids. This CDR3 reads CSAMLPNQPQHF. As DNA, the CDR3 is TGCAGTGCTATGCTTCCCAATCAGCCCCAGCATTTT.

This clonotype was found a few times. The chain joins TRBV6-2 or TRBV6-3 to TRBJ2-2; no reliable D call. Trimming removed 2 bases at V and 6 bases at J, with 4 bases between. Germline V gene data show CDR1 as MNHEY and CDR2 as SVGEGT. The CDR3 runs 12 residues. CDR3 bases: TGTGCCAGCAGTTACGGAGCCGGGGAGCTGTTTTTT. Its protein is CASSYGAGELFF.

This clonotype was seen more than once but under ten times. This CDR3 reads CASIGTAVNEKLFF. The CDR3 DNA follows: TGTGCCAGTATCGGGACAGCCGTTAATGAAAAACTGTTTTTT. The rearrangement uses TRBV19 and TRBJ1-4; 7 bases fit TRBD1. In germline, CDR1 is LNHDA, CDR2 SQIVND (reference sequence). V gave up 7 bases and J gave up 4 bases; unmatched junction bases: 6. This CDR3 spans 14 amino acids.

This chain joins TRBV24-1 and TRBJ1-1; unclear D gene. This CDR3 has 13 amino acids. The V and J ends lost 3 bases and 0 bases respectively, with 4 bases between them. Germline CDR1 KGHDR, CDR2 SFDVKD. In DNA form, the CDR3 reads TGTGCCACCAGTGATCAGGTGAACACTGAAGCTTTCTTT. Its protein product is CATSDQVNTEAFF.

CDR3 coding DNA: TGTGCCAGCAGCTTAGACTCGGACAGGGCCAACGGGCAGTACTTC. The encoded protein is CASSLDSDRANGQYF. V gene TRBV11-2 combines with J gene TRBJ2-7; 8 positions match TRBD1. Germline values: CDR1 SGHAT, CDR2 FQNNGV. CDR3 length equals 15 residues. V shed 0 bases and J 9 bases; nucleotides not matched to a gene: 10. Together with reference TRBV11-2 and TRBJ2-7, the CDR3 gives the full variable domain: EAGVAQSPRYKIIEKRQSVAFWCNPISGHATLYWYQQILGQGPKLLIQFQNNGVVDDSQLPKDRFSAERLKGVDSTLKIQPAKLEDSAVYLCASSLDSDRANGQYFGPGTRLTVT.

The chain uses TRBV20-1 and TRBJ2-7, with unresolved D. The CDR3 spans 15 residues. Between the trimmed V and J ends, which lost 0 bases and 2 bases, there was a span of 14 bases. CDR1 DFQATT and CDR2 SNEGSKA come from the germline V gene (reference sequence). The CDR3 region has the DNA TGCAGTGCTAGAGATCGGTCAGGCGACCCCTACGAGCAGTACTTC. Encoded protein: CSARDRSGDPYEQYF.

This clonotype was detected a few times. CDR3 nucleotide sequence: TGCGCCAGCAGCTCCCCGGGAGGGGGAGACGAGCAGTACTTC. Translated, it gives CASSSPGGGDEQYF. The genes are TRBV5-1 and TRBJ2-7; TRBD2 aligns across 8 bases. This CDR3 comprises 14 residues. Trimming took 3 bases from V and 5 from J; bases not matched to a gene: 7. Germline CDR1 is SGHRS and CDR2 is YFSETQ.

The V gene is TRBV5-1, the J gene TRBJ1-3, with unresolved D. The CDR3 loop spans 15 amino acids. Germline V gene lookup returns CDR1 SGHRS and CDR2 YFSETQ. The V end lost 4 bases, the J end lost 1 base, and 12 bases lay between the germline ends. Here the CDR3 DNA reads TGCGCCAGCAGCGGAGGGAAGAGGTCTGGAAACACCATATATTTT. Amino acids: CASSGGKRSGNTIYF. Drawing the rest from reference TRBV5-1 and TRBJ1-3, the complete variable domain is KAGVTQTPRYLIKTRGQQVTLSCSPISGHRSVSWYQQTPGQGLQFLFEYFSETQRNKGNFPGRFSGRQFSNSRSEMNVSTLELGDSALYLCASSGGKRSGNTIYFGEGSWLTVV.

The chain combines TRBV5-1 with TRBJ2-3, with 11 bases that match TRBD1. Germline CDR1 SGHRS, CDR2 YFSETQ. The CDR3 loop spans 15 amino acids. V was pared by 4 bases and J by 2 bases, with 3 bases of the junction left unmatched. This chain's CDR3 is CASSGQGATTDTQYF. In nucleotides, the CDR3 is TGCGCCAGCAGCGGACAGGGGGCAACCACAGATACGCAGTATTTT. Based on the CDR3 plus reference TRBV5-1 and TRBJ2-3, the full variable domain is KAGVTQTPRYLIKTRGQQVTLSCSPISGHRSVSWYQQTPGQGLQFLFEYFSETQRNKGNFPGRFSGRQFSNSRSEMNVSTLELGDSALYLCASSGQGATTDTQYFGPGTRLTVL.